The T cell receptor beta chain under discussion was sequenced for a study of cytomegalovirus exposure and HLA in healthy donors. Details on this clone: Antigen unknown.

Profiling relied on immunoSEQ multiplex PCR, and the TCRdb table lists in-frame clones only, not all of them. The table lists about 130,000 clones, roughly 89% of them singletons. The CDR3 runs 15 residues. Germline loops: CDR1 LGHNA, CDR2 YNFKEQ. J lost 4 bases, V lost 0 bases, and 2 bases had no gene match. Study findings and constraints: In the approximately 130 validation repertoires, about 94% of cluster scores exceeded 0, per a later analysis. Researchers reported that three CMV-associated chains were confirmed in vitro as CMV antigen-specific.

The chain is built from TRBV4-2 and TRBJ1-1; TRBD1 matches 10 bases. The sequenced sample consisted of PBMCs. The TCR was taken from a young woman in good health and CMV-seronegative. Written as DNA, the CDR3 is TGTGCCAGCAGCCAAGATCGGACAGGGGGCACTGAAGCTTTCTTT. Its translation is CASSQDRTGGTEAFF.